What follows are 18 T cell receptor beta chains derived from one specimen sequenced in a study of blood T cell repertoires in COVID-19 (dated by TCRdb to the early 2020s). The library was produced with the immunoSEQ multiplex PCR assay. The source is immuneACCESS, and TCRdb retained only in-frame sequences with V and J called. Part of the clones is not carried over; for the studies checked, unresolved V genes explain less than half of this, and the remainder is unexplained. The sample has a few hundred thousand clones on record, approximately 83% of them singletons. The ten largest clones capture 1.5% to 2% of the sample. Sequenced input: PBMCs or T cells enriched from blood (not recorded which). The receptors were sampled from a woman aged 50 to 60 who had recovered from COVID-19.

The chain has TRBV7-9 and TRBJ1-5; D gene ambiguous. V lost 1 base, J lost 6 bases, and 16 bases lay in between. The CDR3 totals 16 residues. The V gene's germline CDR1 is SEHNR and CDR2 FQNEAQ (reference sequence). As DNA, the CDR3 is TGTGCCAGCAGCTTAGGGGGTGGAGGGCAGGTTCAGCCCCAGCATTTT. Its translation is CASSLGGGGQVQPQHF.

This clone has a single count. The chain couples TRBV3-1 (or the pseudogene TRBV3-2) to TRBJ1-6; D call uncertain. Germline V gives CDR1 LGHDT, CDR2 YNNKEL (reference sequence). Between the trimmed V and J ends, which lost 4 bases and 7 bases, there was a span of 14 bases. The CDR3 has 15 amino acids. DNA of the CDR3: TGTGCCAGCAGCCCCGGCGGGATTCGAAATTCACCCCTCCACTTT. Protein sequence: CASSPGGIRNSPLHF.

The genes are TRBV5-1 and TRBJ2-7; 7 nucleotides align to TRBD1. This CDR3 has 14 amino acids. The germline V gene has CDR1 SGHRS and CDR2 YFSETQ. V lost 4 bases, J lost 2 bases, and 6 bases stayed unmatched. In DNA, the CDR3 is TGCGCCAGCAGCGTGGACAGGTTCGCCTACGAGCAGTACTTC. This codes for CASSVDRFAYEQYF.

In its sample, this clone was seen many times. V usage is TRBV5-5 and J usage is TRBJ2-5; 7 positions match TRBD2. Trimming took 2 bases from V and 0 from J; bases not matched to a gene: 4. The CDR3 is made up of 15 amino acids. The V gene's germline CDR1 is SGHKS and CDR2 YYEKEE (reference sequence). The CDR3 reads CASSFAGTNQETQYF. CDR3 DNA: TGTGCCAGCAGCTTTGCCGGGACTAACCAAGAGACCCAGTACTTC.

This clone came up a few times. The genes are TRBV7-8 and TRBJ2-3, with TRBD1 identical over 11 bases. V lost 4 bases, J lost 5 bases, and 8 bases stayed unmatched. Per the germline V gene, CDR1 is SGHVS and CDR2 is FQNEAQ. This CDR3 is built from 16 residues. CDR3 loop: CASSSFGQGARDTQYF. The CDR3 DNA sequence: TGTGCCAGCAGCTCCTTTGGACAGGGGGCTAGAGATACGCAGTATTTT.

This rearrangement joins TRBV5-6 to TRBJ2-6; D possibly corresponds to TRBD2 (5 bases). The CDR3 loop spans 15 amino acids. Trimming stripped 2 bases from V and 2 bases from J, with 8 bases between. Germline CDR1 is SGHDT and CDR2 is YYEEEE. CDR3 protein: CASSFLGTGANVLTF. CDR3 in DNA: TGTGCCAGCAGCTTTCTCGGGACTGGGGCCAACGTCCTGACTTTC.

The J gene is TRBJ2-3, the V gene TRBV18, with D unclear. CDR1 and CDR2 from the germline V gene are KGHSH and LQKENI. V was clipped by 1 base and J by 4 bases, with 9 bases between them. This CDR3 has 14 residues. DNA of the CDR3: TGTGCCAGCTCACCACTAACAGAATCAGATACGCAGTATTTT. It is translated as CASSPLTESDTQYF.

This chain uses TRBV6-1 with TRBJ1-5; D unclear. V gave up 1 base and J gave up 3 bases, with 7 bases separating them. Germline V gives CDR1 MNHNS, CDR2 SASEGT. The CDR3 runs 14 residues. The CDR3 coding sequence is TGTGCCAGCAGTGAAGTTATCTCCAATCAGCCCCAGCATTTT. Translation: CASSEVISNQPQHF.

The chain carries TRBV7-9 and TRBJ2-5; 10 bases map to TRBD1. Losses at the gene ends were 3 bases for V and 1 base for J; bases not matched to a gene: 8. Per the germline V gene, CDR1 is SEHNR and CDR2 is FQNEAQ (reference sequence). The CDR3 has 17 amino acids. Written as DNA, the CDR3 is TGTGCCAGCAGCTTTGCACCGGGACAGGGGCCCCAAGAGACCCAGTACTTC. Amino acid sequence: CASSFAPGQGPQETQYF.

The chain recombines TRBV10-2 with TRBJ2-1, with a possible D match to TRBD2 (6 bases). Per the germline V gene, CDR1 is WSHSY and CDR2 is SAAADI. The CDR3 totals 16 residues. V gave up 4 bases and J gave up 0 bases, with 13 bases separating them. The DNA of the CDR3 is TGCGCCAGCAGTGGGGGGGACTCGAGCTCCTACAATGAGCAGTTCTTC. Amino acids: CASSGGDSSSYNEQFF.

The rearrangement joins TRBV3-1 (or the pseudogene TRBV3-2) to TRBJ2-3; 7 nucleotides align to TRBD1. This CDR3 comprises 17 residues. V gave up 3 bases and J gave up 0 bases; unmatched junction bases: 9. The V gene's germline CDR1 is LGHDT and CDR2 YNNKEL (reference sequence). CDR3 protein: CASSHLYGTESTDTQYF. CDR3 bases: TGTGCCAGCAGCCACTTATACGGGACAGAGAGCACAGATACGCAGTATTTT.

The gene calls are TRBV28 and TRBJ2-1; maybe TRBD1 (6 bases). Trimming removed 10 bases at V and 8 bases at J, with 24 bases between. Germline CDR1 is MDHEN and CDR2 is SYDVKM. The CDR3 runs 15 residues. CDR3 amino acids: CATQGTIDSIHEQFF. CDR3 in DNA: TGTGCCACACAGGGTACCATCGATTCGATCCATGAGCAGTTCTTC.

In this sample, this clone turned up a few times. The V gene is TRBV9, the J gene TRBJ2-1; 9 positions match TRBD2. Germline V gives CDR1 SGDLS, CDR2 YYNGEE. V lost 0 bases and J lost 4; bases outside the gene matches: 5. This CDR3 region has 16 residues. CDR3 bases: TGTGCCAGCAGCGTAGTGGGTAGCGGGAGATACAATGAGCAGTTCTTC. Translating gives CASSVVGSGRYNEQFF.

The chain is built from TRBV3-1 (or the pseudogene TRBV3-2) and TRBJ2-7; the match to TRBD1 covers 8 bases. Trimming took 5 bases from V and 0 from J; bases not matched to a gene: 6. Germline V gene sequence: CDR1 LGHDT, CDR2 YNNKEL (reference sequence). The CDR3 runs to 15 residues. The CDR3 loop reads CASSSGTGGSYEQYF. The CDR3 DNA sequence: TGTGCCAGCAGCTCGGGAACAGGGGGCTCCTACGAGCAGTACTTC.

The table lists this clone with a few counts. The V gene is TRBV30, the J gene TRBJ2-5, with 7 bases identical to TRBD2. Looked up from germline, CDR1 is GTSNPN and CDR2 is SVGIG (reference sequence). The CDR3 is made up of 14 amino acids. Losses at the gene ends were 6 bases for V and 2 bases for J; bases not matched to a gene: 9. Here the CDR3 reads CACSSGRGQETQYF. The CDR3 DNA is TGTGCCTGTAGTTCGGGGCGGGGGCAAGAGACCCAGTACTTC.

This chain uses TRBV29-1 with TRBJ2-3, with no clear D. The CDR3 has 13 amino acids. Trimming took off 4 bases at V and 0 bases at J, with 8 bases between the two ends. CDR1 is SQVTM and CDR2 is ANQGSEA in the germline V gene. The chain's CDR3 is CSVVMTSTDTQYF. Here the CDR3 DNA reads TGCAGCGTTGTGATGACTAGCACAGATACGCAGTATTTT.

In regard to this clone: The sample carries other DNA sequences with the same CDR3. This chain connects TRBV5-1 to TRBJ2-7; TRBD2 is a possible D gene (5 bases). Trimming took off 1 base at V and 3 bases at J, with 8 bases between the two ends. Germline V lookup: CDR1 SGHRS, CDR2 YFSETQ. The CDR3 has 13 residues. CDR3 bases: TGCGCCAGCAGCTTGTCGAGCGGCTACGAGCAGTACTTC. Protein product: CASSLSSGYEQYF.

The V and J genes are TRBV5-8 and TRBJ1-6; no clear D. The CDR3 is 16 amino acids. Between the trimmed V and J ends, which lost 0 bases and 0 bases, there was a span of 7 bases. CDR1 and CDR2 from the germline V gene are SGHTS and YDEGEE. The CDR3, as DNA: TGTGCCAGCAGCTTGGGTTATAGCTCCTATAATTCACCCCTCCACTTT. Translated: CASSLGYSSYNSPLHF.